This is a list of T cell receptor beta chains from one sample in a study of Ad26.COV2.S vaccination and SARS-CoV-2 variants. TCRdb's table, derived via immunoSEQ multiplex PCR, lists solely in-frame clones and lacks some. The sample contains approximately 300,000 clones, about 82% of which appear only once. The sequenced sample was peripheral blood, obtained in a trial of Ad26.COV2.S vaccine versus placebo. These TCRs come from a person aged 18-60 years who received the Ad26.COV2.S COVID-19 vaccine or a placebo. CDR3s include the opening cysteine and the closing phenylalanine or tryptophan. Fields, in order: CDR3 DNA, CDR3 protein, D gene, clone size, V gene, J gene. The D gene is left open where the match is weak. A row's size may be missing; if present it is once, few, many or a size class.

TGTGCCAGCTCACCTTTTAGCGGGGGCTACACAGATACGCAGTATTTT,CASSPFSGGYTDTQYF,TRBD2,-,TRBV18,TRBJ2-3
TGTGCCAGCAGCCTAGCGGGTACCTACGAGCAGTACTTC,CASSLAGTYEQYF,TRBD2,-,TRBV7-8,TRBJ2-7
TGTGCCAGCTCACCTAGGGAAGAGACCCAGTACTTC,CASSPREETQYF,-,-,TRBV18,TRBJ2-5
TGTGCCAGCAGCCAAGGGGGTATGAGGAGAGGATACTATGGCTACACCTTC,CASSQGGMRRGYYGYTF,-,-,TRBV3-1/TRBV3-2,TRBJ1-2
TGTGCCAGCAGCTTAGGGCCCGGGGGGATCACAGATACGCAGTATTTT,CASSLGPGGITDTQYF,TRBD2,-,TRBV7-3,TRBJ2-3
TGCGCCAGCAGCGTACAGGGGTATGGGGCCAACGTCCTGACTTTC,CASSVQGYGANVLTF,TRBD1,-,TRBV5-1,TRBJ2-6
TGTGCCAGCTCACCAGACGGACAGGGAACCTACGAGCAGTACTTC,CASSPDGQGTYEQYF,TRBD1,-,TRBV18,TRBJ2-7
TGTGCCAGCAGCCTACGGACCTCCTCCTACACCGGGGAGCTGTTTTTT,CASSLRTSSYTGELFF,-,-,TRBV13,TRBJ2-2
TGTGCCAGCAGCTTTTACAGGGGTCCGGGGTCACCCCTCCACTTT,CASSFYRGPGSPLHF,TRBD1,-,TRBV5-6,TRBJ1-6
TGTGCCAGCAGGGGACCGGGGAGCGGCGGGGGGGCGCGGACCGGGGAGCTGTTTTTT,CASRGPGSGGGARTGELFF,TRBD2,-,TRBV2,TRBJ2-2
TGTGCCAGCAGCCAAGAGCCCACACAGGGCATCACTGAAGCTTTCTTT,CASSQEPTQGITEAFF,-,-,TRBV3-1/TRBV3-2,TRBJ1-1
TGTGCCTCAAGGGGCCGAATCACTGAAGCTTTCTTT,CASRGRITEAFF,-,once,TRBV30,TRBJ1-1
TGTGCCAGCAGCTCAGGGGGGACAGGGGGCTCTCGTCCCGCCGGGGAGCTGTTTTTT,CASSSGGTGGSRPAGELFF,TRBD1,-,TRBV5-4,TRBJ2-2
TGTGCCAGTAGTATTGGACGGGGGGCAGAGACCCAGTACTTC,CASSIGRGAETQYF,-,-,TRBV19,TRBJ2-5
TGTGCCAGTAGTTTGATGGACAGGGGGAACACTGAAGCTTTCTTT,CASSLMDRGNTEAFF,TRBD1,-,TRBV19,TRBJ1-1
TGTGCCATCGGAACGGACAGGGACCTCACCGGGGAGCTGTTTTTT,CAIGTDRDLTGELFF,TRBD1,-,TRBV10-3,TRBJ2-2
TGTGCCAGCAGCCAAGATCGTAGCACTGAAGCTTTCTTT,CASSQDRSTEAFF,-,-,TRBV4-2,TRBJ1-1
TGTGCCAGCAGCTTAGGCAGGGGGCAAAGCACAGATACGCAGTATTTT,CASSLGRGQSTDTQYF,TRBD1,-,TRBV7-6,TRBJ2-3
TGTGCCAGCAGTGAATCCTTGGGATATGGCTACACCTTC,CASSESLGYGYTF,-,-,TRBV6-1,TRBJ1-2
TGTGCCAGCAGCACCGCCAACACTGAAGCTTTCTTT,CASSTANTEAFF,-,-,TRBV9,TRBJ1-1
TGTGCCAGCAGCTTGGGGGTAGGTCGCGAAGGGAACACTGAAGCTTTCTTT,CASSLGVGREGNTEAFF,-,few,TRBV5-4,TRBJ1-1
TGTGCCAGTAGTACGTTAAGAGGGGAATCACCCCTCCACTTT,CASSTLRGESPLHF,-,-,TRBV19,TRBJ1-6
TGTGCCAGCAGCGTAGGGCAGGGAGGCTATGGCTACACCTTC,CASSVGQGGYGYTF,-,-,TRBV9,TRBJ1-2
TGTGCCAGCAGCGCCGGGACATTAGGAGACATTCAGTACTTC,CASSAGTLGDIQYF,-,-,TRBV9,TRBJ2-4
TGTGCCAGCAGCCAACCGGGACAGGGCATCTACGAGCAGTACTTC,CASSQPGQGIYEQYF,TRBD1,-,TRBV16,TRBJ2-7
TGTGCCAGCAGCGACAATCTCGGCGGCCTGGGCACCGGGGAGCTGTTTTTT,CASSDNLGGLGTGELFF,-,-,TRBV7-2,TRBJ2-2
TGTGCCAGCAGTTTATCGACAGGGAACAATGAGCAGTTCTTC,CASSLSTGNNEQFF,TRBD1,-,TRBV27,TRBJ2-1
TGCGCCAGCAGCCAAGGACAGGTGAACACTGAAGCTTTCTTT,CASSQGQVNTEAFF,-,-,TRBV4-1,TRBJ1-1
TGTGCCACCAGTGATCCCGGGGGCTCGAACACCGGGGAGCTGTTTTTT,CATSDPGGSNTGELFF,-,-,TRBV24-1,TRBJ2-2
TGTGCCATCAGTGAAAGGACAGGGTTGACCAAAAACATTCAGTACTTC,CAISERTGLTKNIQYF,TRBD1,-,TRBV10-3,TRBJ2-4
TGTGCCAGCAGCTTCATCTACAGGGGAGGGCGGACTGAAGCTTTCTTT,CASSFIYRGGRTEAFF,TRBD1,-,TRBV5-6,TRBJ1-1
TGCGCCAGCAGCTTGGAAGGGGGCGATGGCTACACCTTC,CASSLEGGDGYTF,TRBD1,-,TRBV5-1,TRBJ1-2
TGTGCCAGCCAATCCGACAGGAGGAACACCGGGGAGCTGTTTTTT,CASQSDRRNTGELFF,-,-,TRBV7-9,TRBJ2-2
TGTGCCACATCCCGTGGACAGGGCAATCAGCCCCAGCATTTT,CATSRGQGNQPQHF,TRBD1,-,TRBV6-5,TRBJ1-5
TGTGCCAGCAGCTTAGATCTCAGACAGGGATTTATCAATGAGCAGTTCTTC,CASSLDLRQGFINEQFF,TRBD1,once,TRBV7-9,TRBJ2-1
TGTGCCAGCAGTTACGTTAGCGGAGGAGTCACCTTC,CASSYVSGGVTF,-,few,TRBV6-5,TRBJ1-2
TGCGCCAGCGGACGGGGTGGCGACACTGAAGCTTTCTTT,CASGRGGDTEAFF,-,-,TRBV5-1,TRBJ1-1
TGTGCCAGCAGCTTAAAGCGGGGGGCCCAAGAGACCCAGTACTTC,CASSLKRGAQETQYF,TRBD2,-,TRBV7-2,TRBJ2-5
TGTGCCAGCAGTTCCGGACGGCTCTCTGGGGCCAACGTCCTGACTTTC,CASSSGRLSGANVLTF,-,-,TRBV27,TRBJ2-6
TGTGCCAGCAGTTTATTCAGGGGGTCTGGAAACACCATATATTTT,CASSLFRGSGNTIYF,TRBD1,-,TRBV28,TRBJ1-3
TGCGCCAGCAGCTACGACGGAGATACGCAGTATTTT,CASSYDGDTQYF,-,-,TRBV5-1,TRBJ2-3
TGCGCCAGCAGCCAAGATGGGTTGGCTTCCTATGGCTACACCTTC,CASSQDGLASYGYTF,-,-,TRBV4-3,TRBJ1-2
TGTGCCATCAGACTAGCGGGGTTAGATACGCAGTATTTT,CAIRLAGLDTQYF,TRBD2,-,TRBV10-3,TRBJ2-3
TGTGCCAGCAGCTTAAATGCAGTCTCTGGAAACACCATATATTTT,CASSLNAVSGNTIYF,-,-,TRBV7-2,TRBJ1-3
TGTGCCAGCAGTTATGACGGTCCTAACTATGGCTACACCTTC,CASSYDGPNYGYTF,-,-,TRBV6-2/TRBV6-3,TRBJ1-2